This T cell receptor (beta chain) was observed in a study of metastatic and nonmetastatic thyroid tumors. Whole-study context: Where malignant and benign thyroid patients were concerned, repertoires were compared across blood and tumor or nodule tissue.

This clone was seen more than once but under ten times. From germline, CDR1 is MNHEY and CDR2 SVGEGT. The V gene end was trimmed by 5 bases and the J gene end by 5 bases; junction bases not matched to a gene: 11. CDR3 length: 15 residues. Ahead of thyroid surgery, no patient had received treatment of any kind. TCRdb re-processed the PCR reads through MiXCR. The sample contains tens of thousands of clones, about a third of which appear only once. This TCR came from a female donor with papillary thyroid cancer or a benign thyroid nodule (not recorded which). Some clones in this sample may be carry-over from other donors' samples. The J gene is TRBJ1-1, the V gene TRBV6-2 or TRBV6-3, with 7 bases that match TRBD1. Sequencing was carried out using tumor tissue. The chain's CDR3 is CASSITRGVRTEAFF. DNA of the CDR3: TGTGCCAGCAGTATAACCAGGGGGGTGAGGACTGAAGCTTTCTTT.